This TCR beta chain was sequenced in a study of blood T cell repertoires in COVID-19. Overall study: The United States, Italy and Spain supplied acute and convalescent COVID-19 samples. Sources were T cells, B-cell-depleted T cells, or PBMCs; the material itself was cDNA or gDNA.

Per the study methods: Amplification of reference gene primers provided the estimated nucleated cell counts. Repertoires were generated with immunoSEQ multiplex PCR, while TCRdb's copy carries only in-frame clones and drops some. Clone size and V and J calls were adopted from that table, with D and trimming inferred from the DNA. The table lists approximately 210,000 clones, around 95% of them singletons. CDR1 and CDR2 (germline): MNHEY, SVGAGI. The V gene end was trimmed by 9 bases and the J gene end by 0 bases; junction bases not matched to a gene: 5. This CDR3 comprises 13 residues. Enrolment of Seattle patients took place during active infection, and they were followed longitudinally.

The rearrangement links TRBV6-5 to TRBJ2-7; 7 positions match TRBD2. This TCR was sampled from a man under 40 with COVID-19, enrolled during active disease. Sequenced material: peripheral blood. The CDR3 DNA reads TGTGCCAGTCAGCGGGGTAGCTCCTACGAGCAGTACTTC. Translated: CASQRGSSYEQYF.